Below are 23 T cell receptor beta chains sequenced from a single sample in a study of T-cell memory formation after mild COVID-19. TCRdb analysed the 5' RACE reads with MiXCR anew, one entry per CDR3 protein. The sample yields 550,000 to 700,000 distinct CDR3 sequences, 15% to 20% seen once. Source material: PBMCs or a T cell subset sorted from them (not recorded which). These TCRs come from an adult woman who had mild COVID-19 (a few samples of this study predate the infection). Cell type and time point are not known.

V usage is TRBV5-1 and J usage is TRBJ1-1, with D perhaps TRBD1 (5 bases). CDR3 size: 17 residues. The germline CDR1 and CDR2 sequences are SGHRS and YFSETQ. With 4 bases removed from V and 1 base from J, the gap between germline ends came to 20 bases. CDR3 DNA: TGCGCCAGCAGCCATGCAGTTGTGGGGCAGGGGAACACTGAAGCTTTCTTT. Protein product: CASSHAVVGQGNTEAFF.

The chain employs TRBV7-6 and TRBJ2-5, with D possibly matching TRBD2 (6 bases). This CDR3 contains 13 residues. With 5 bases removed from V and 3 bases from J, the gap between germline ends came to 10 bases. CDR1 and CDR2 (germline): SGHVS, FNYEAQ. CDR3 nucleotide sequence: TGTGCCAGCAGCCCCGGACTAAAAGAGACCCAGTACTTC. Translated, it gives CASSPGLKETQYF.

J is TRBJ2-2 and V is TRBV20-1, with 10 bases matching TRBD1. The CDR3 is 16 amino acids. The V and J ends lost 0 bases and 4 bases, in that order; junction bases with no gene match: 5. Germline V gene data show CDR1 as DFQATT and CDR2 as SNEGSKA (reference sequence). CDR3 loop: CSARDTGQGITGELFF. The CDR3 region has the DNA TGCAGTGCTAGAGATACGGGACAGGGGATCACCGGGGAGCTGTTTTTT.

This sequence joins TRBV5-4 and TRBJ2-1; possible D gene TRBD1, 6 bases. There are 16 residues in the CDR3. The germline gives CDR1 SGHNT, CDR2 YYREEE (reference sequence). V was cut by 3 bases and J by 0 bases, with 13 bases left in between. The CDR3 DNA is TGTGCCAGCAGCTCTGGGGGCGGTAGCTCCTACAATGAGCAGTTCTTC. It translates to CASSSGGGSSYNEQFF.

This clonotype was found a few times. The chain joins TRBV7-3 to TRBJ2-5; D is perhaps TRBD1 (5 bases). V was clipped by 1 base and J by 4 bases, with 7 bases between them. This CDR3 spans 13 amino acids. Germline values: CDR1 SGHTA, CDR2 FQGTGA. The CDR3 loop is CASSLNRRETQYF. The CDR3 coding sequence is TGTGCCAGCAGCTTAAACAGGAGAGAGACCCAGTACTTC.

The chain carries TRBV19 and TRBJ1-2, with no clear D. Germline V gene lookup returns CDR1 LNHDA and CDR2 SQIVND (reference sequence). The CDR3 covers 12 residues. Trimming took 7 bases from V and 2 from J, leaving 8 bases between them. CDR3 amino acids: CASNDPNYGYTF. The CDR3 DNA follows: TGTGCCAGTAACGACCCCAACTATGGCTACACCTTC.

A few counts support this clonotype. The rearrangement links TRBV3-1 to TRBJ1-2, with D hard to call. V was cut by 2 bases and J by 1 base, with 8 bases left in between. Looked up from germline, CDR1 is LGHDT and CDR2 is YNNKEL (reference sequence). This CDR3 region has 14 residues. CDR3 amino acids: CASSQSRVNYGYTF. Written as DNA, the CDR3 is TGTGCCAGCAGCCAATCTAGGGTTAACTATGGCTACACCTTC. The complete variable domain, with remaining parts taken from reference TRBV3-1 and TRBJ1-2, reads DTAVSQTPKYLVTQMGNDKSIKCEQNLGHDTMYWYKQDSKKFLKIMFSYNNKELIINETVPNRFSPKSPDKAHLNLHINSLELGDSAVYFCASSQSRVNYGYTFGSGTRLTVV.

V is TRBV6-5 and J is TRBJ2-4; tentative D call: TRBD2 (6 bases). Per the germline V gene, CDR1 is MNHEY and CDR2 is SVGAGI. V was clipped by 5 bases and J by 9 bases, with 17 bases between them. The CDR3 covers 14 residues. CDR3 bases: TGTGCCAGCAGTCCTGGCGGGAAATGGGGCATTCAGTACTTC. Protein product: CASSPGGKWGIQYF.

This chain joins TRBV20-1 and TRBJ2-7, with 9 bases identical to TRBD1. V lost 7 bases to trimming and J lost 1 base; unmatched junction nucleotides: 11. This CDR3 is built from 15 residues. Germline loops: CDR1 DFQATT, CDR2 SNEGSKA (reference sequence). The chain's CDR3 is CSVPSGGTGSYEQYF. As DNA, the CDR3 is TGCAGTGTTCCATCCGGCGGGACAGGGTCCTACGAGCAGTACTTC.

For the CDR3, the DNA is TGCAGTGCGGACAGGGAGTTTGGCTACACCTTC. Amino acid sequence: CSADREFGYTF. This chain uses TRBV20-1 with TRBJ1-2; TRBD1 agrees at 8 bases. CDR1 and CDR2 from the germline V gene are DFQATT and SNEGSKA (reference sequence). V gave up 6 bases and J gave up 7 bases; unmatched junction bases: 4. The CDR3 runs to 11 residues.

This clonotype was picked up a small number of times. The DNA for the CDR3 is TGTGCCAGCAGCGTATCACTAGCGGGAGGGCTTTCCTACAATGAGCAGTTCTTC. It translates to CASSVSLAGGLSYNEQFF. This chain uses TRBV9 with TRBJ2-1; 13 bases map to TRBD2. The germline V gene has CDR1 SGDLS and CDR2 YYNGEE. This CDR3 is 18 amino acids long. V lost 1 base and J lost 1; bases outside the gene matches: 5.

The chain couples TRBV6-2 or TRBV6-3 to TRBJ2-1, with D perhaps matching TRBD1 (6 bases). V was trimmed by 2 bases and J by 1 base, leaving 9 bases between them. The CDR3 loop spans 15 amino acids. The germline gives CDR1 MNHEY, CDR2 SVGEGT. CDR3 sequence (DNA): TGTGCCAGCAGTTACGAAGGGGGATCCTACAATGAGCAGTTCTTC. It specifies CASSYEGGSYNEQFF.

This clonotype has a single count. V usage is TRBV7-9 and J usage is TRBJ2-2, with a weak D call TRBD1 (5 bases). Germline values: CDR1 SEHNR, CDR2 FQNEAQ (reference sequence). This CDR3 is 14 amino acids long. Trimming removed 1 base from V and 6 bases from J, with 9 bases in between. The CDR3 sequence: CASSLDAGPGELFF. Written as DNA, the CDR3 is TGTGCCAGCAGCTTAGATGCAGGGCCCGGGGAGCTGTTTTTT.

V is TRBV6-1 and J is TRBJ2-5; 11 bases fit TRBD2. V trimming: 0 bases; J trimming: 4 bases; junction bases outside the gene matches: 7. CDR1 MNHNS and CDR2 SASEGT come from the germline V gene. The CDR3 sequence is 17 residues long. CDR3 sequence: CASSEAPPTSGRETQYF. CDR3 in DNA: TGTGCCAGCAGTGAAGCGCCTCCCACTAGCGGGAGAGAGACCCAGTACTTC.

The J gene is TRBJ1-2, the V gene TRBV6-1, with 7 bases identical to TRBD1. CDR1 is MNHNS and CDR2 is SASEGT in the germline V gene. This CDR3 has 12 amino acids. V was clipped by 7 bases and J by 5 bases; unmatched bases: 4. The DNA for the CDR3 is TGTGCCAGCAACCCGACAGGGTATGGCTACACCTTC. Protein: CASNPTGYGYTF.

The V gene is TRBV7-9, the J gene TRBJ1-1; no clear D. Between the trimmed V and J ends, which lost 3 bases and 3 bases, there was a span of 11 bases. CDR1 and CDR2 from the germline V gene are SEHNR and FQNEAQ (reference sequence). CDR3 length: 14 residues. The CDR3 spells CASSLRTVDTEAFF. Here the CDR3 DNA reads TGTGCCAGCAGCTTGCGGACCGTTGACACTGAAGCTTTCTTT.

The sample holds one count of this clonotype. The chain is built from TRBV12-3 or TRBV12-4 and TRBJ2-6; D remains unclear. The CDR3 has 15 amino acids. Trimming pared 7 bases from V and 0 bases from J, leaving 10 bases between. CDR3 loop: CASIPTASGANVLTF. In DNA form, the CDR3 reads TGTGCCAGCATCCCGACGGCCTCTGGGGCCAACGTCCTGACTTTC.

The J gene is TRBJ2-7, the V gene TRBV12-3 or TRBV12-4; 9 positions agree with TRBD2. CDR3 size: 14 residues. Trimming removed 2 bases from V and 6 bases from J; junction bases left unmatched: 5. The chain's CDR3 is CASSLIAGVGEQYF. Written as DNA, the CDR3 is TGTGCCAGCAGTTTAATAGCGGGAGTGGGCGAGCAGTACTTC.

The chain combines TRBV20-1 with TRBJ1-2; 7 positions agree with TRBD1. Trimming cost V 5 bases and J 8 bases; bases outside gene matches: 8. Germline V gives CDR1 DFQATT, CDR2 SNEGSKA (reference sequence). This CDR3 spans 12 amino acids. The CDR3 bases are TGCAGTGCTCCTACAGGGGCAAGAGGCTACACCTTC. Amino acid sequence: CSAPTGARGYTF.

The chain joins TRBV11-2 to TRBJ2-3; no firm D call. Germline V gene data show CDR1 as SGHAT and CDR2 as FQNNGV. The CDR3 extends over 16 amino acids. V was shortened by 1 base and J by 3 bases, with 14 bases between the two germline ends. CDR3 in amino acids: CASSLGVGQWTDTQYF. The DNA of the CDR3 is TGTGCCAGCAGCTTAGGGGTAGGGCAATGGACAGATACGCAGTATTTT.

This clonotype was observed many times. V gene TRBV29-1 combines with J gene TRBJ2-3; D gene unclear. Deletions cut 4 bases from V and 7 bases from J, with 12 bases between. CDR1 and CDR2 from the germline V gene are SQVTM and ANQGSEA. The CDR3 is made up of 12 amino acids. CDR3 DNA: TGCAGCGTTGGTGAAGGCGAGAATACGCAGTATTTT. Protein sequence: CSVGEGENTQYF.

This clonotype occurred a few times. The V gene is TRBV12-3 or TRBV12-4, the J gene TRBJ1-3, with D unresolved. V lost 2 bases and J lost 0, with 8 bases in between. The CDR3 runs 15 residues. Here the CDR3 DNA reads TGTGCCAGCAGTTTAAAATTGGCCTCTGGAAACACCATATATTTT. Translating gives CASSLKLASGNTIYF.

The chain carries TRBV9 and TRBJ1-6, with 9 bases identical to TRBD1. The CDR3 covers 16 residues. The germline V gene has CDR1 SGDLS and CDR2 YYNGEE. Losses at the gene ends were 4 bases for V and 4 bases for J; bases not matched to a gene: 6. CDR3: CASSPRTGEYNSPLHF. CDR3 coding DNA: TGTGCCAGCAGCCCCCGGACAGGGGAGTATAATTCACCCCTCCACTTT.